Only one count was recorded for the clone carrying this T cell receptor (beta chain). The antigen remains unidentified. The data derive from a study of cytomegalovirus exposure and HLA in healthy donors. Study-level points and caveats: Per published reports, the classifier diagnosed cytomegalovirus status with high specificity and sensitivity. The number of N-insertions in an Asian-associated ancestry cluster was reportedly below the 666-donor mean in a later analysis. Using a false discovery rate of 0.05, a later analysis showed that approximately 17,000 TCR beta sequences were associated with HLA alleles. Among the most significant clusters, several appeared linked to common viral pathogens in a later analysis.

13 Jbeta primers and 60 Vbeta primers were used for the PCR. Sequencing was performed with immunoSEQ multiplex PCR; in TCRdb, only in-frame clones are kept and a portion is missing. The sample lists 200,000 or so clones, 70% occurring once. V was pared by 3 bases and J by 3 bases, with 12 bases between. Germline V gives CDR1 SNHLY, CDR2 FYNNEI. The CDR3 is 15 residues long. The clonotype comes from a man aged 35-49 years in good health and CMV-seropositive. The rearrangement links TRBV2 to TRBJ1-5, with D hard to call. Sequenced material: PBMCs. As DNA, the CDR3 is TGTGCCAGCAGTGAGGGAGTGGGATACAATCAGCCCCAGCATTTT. This encodes CASSEGVGYNQPQHF.